This T cell receptor (beta chain) is drawn from a study of blood T cell repertoires in COVID-19. About the research overall: Material from acute and convalescent COVID-19 was sourced from the United States, Italy and Spain. T cells, B-cell-depleted T cells, or PBMCs supplied cDNA or gDNA.

Source study methods: Reference gene primer amplification in the assay estimated nucleated cell counts. Method: immunoSEQ multiplex PCR; TCRdb's copy keeps in-frame clones and lacks some. V and J calls plus clone size are reproduced from that table; the DNA served to infer D and trimming. The sample includes hundreds of thousands of clones, around 86% seen only once; the top ten take roughly 1.4%. V was pared by 6 bases and J by 6 bases, with 1 base of the junction left unmatched. Germline CDR1 is SGHAT and CDR2 is FQNNGV. The CDR3 extends over 13 amino acids. Sequenced: peripheral blood. The rearrangement links TRBV11-2 to TRBJ2-1; 11 bases align to TRBD2. The receptor was derived from a woman younger than 45 with active or convalescent COVID-19. The CDR3 here is CASSSGRVNEQFF. CDR3 nucleotides: TGTGCCAGCAGTAGCGGGAGGGTCAATGAGCAGTTCTTC.